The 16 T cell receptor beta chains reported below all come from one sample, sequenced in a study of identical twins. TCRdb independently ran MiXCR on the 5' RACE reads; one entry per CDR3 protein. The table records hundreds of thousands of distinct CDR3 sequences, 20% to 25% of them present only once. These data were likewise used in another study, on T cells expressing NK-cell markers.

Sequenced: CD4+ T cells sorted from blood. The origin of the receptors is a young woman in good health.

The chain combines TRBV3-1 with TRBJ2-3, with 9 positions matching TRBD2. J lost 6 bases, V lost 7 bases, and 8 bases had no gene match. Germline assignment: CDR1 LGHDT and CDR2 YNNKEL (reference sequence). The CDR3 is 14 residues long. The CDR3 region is CASTRGRASDTQYF. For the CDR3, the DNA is TGTGCCAGCACCCGCGGGAGGGCCTCTGATACGCAGTATTTT.

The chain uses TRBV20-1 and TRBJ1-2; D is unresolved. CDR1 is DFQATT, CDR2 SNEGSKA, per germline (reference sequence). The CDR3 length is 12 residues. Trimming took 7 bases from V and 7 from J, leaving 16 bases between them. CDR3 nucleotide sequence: TGCAGTGTGACGGACGGAGAACTTGGCTACACCTTC. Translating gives CSVTDGELGYTF.

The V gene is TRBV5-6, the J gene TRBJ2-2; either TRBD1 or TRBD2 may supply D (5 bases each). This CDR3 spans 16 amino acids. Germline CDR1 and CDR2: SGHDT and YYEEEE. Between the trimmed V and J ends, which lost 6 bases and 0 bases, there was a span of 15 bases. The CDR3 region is CASIITGTTNTGELFF. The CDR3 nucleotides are TGTGCCAGCATCATAACCGGGACCACGAACACCGGGGAGCTGTTTTTT.

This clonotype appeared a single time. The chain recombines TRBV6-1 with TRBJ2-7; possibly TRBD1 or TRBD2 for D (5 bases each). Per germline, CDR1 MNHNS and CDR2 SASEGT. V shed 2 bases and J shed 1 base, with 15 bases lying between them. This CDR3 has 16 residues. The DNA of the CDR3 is TGTGCCAGCAGTGAACCTCGGGACGGAAGTTCCTACGAGCAGTACTTC. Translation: CASSEPRDGSSYEQYF.

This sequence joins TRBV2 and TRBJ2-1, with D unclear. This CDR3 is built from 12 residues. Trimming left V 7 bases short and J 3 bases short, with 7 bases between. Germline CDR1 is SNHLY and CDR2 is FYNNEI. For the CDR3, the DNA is TGTGCCAGCAAGCGACTCTACAATGAGCAGTTCTTC. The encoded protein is CASKRLYNEQFF.

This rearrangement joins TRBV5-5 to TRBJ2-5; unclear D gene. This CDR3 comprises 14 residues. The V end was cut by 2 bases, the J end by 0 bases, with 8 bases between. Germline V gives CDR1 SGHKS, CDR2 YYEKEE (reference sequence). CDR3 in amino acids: CASSFGGYQETQYF. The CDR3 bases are TGTGCCAGCAGCTTCGGCGGATACCAAGAGACCCAGTACTTC.

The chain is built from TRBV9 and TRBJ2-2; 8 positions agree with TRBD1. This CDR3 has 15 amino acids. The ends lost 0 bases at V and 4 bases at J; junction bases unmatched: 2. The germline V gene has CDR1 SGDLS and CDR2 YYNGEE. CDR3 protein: CASSVGQGFTGELFF. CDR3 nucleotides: TGTGCCAGCAGCGTAGGACAGGGGTTCACCGGGGAGCTGTTTTTT.

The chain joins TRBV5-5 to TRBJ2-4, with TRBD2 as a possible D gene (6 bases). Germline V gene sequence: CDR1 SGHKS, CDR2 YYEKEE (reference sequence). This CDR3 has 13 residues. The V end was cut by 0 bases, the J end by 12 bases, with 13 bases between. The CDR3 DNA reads TGTGCCAGCAGCTTGGGGCTCGGGACTGGTCAGTACTTC. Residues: CASSLGLGTGQYF. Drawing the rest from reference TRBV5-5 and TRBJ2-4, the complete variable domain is DAGVTQSPTHLIKTRGQQVTLRCSPISGHKSVSWYQQVLGQGPQFIFQYYEKEERGRGNFPDRFSARQFPNYSSELNVNALLLGDSALYLCASSLGLGTGQYFGAGTRLSVL.

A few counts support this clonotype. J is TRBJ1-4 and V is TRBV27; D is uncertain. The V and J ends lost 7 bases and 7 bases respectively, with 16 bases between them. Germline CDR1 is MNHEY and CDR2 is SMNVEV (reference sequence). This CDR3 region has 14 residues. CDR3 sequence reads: CASKVDLIAEKLFF. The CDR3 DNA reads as TGTGCCAGCAAAGTGGACTTAATTGCTGAAAAACTGTTTTTT.

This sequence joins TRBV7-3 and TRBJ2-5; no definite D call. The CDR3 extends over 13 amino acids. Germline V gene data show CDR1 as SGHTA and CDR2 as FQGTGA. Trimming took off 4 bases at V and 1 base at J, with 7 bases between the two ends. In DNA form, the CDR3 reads TGTGCCAGCAGCTCCCAACCCCAAGAGACCCAGTACTTC. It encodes CASSSQPQETQYF.

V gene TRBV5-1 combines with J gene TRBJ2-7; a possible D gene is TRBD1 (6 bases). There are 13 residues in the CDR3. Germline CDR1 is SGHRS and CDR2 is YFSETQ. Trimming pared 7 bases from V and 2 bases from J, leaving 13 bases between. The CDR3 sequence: CASRLSGAYEQYF. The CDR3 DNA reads TGCGCCAGCCGGCTATCAGGGGCCTACGAGCAGTACTTC.

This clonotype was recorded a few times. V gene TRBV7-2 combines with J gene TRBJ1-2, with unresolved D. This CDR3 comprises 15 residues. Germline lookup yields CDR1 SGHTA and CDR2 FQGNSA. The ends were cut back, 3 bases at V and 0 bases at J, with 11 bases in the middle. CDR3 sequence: CASSFLGTSNYGYTF. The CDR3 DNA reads TGTGCCAGCAGCTTCTTAGGAACGTCTAACTATGGCTACACCTTC.

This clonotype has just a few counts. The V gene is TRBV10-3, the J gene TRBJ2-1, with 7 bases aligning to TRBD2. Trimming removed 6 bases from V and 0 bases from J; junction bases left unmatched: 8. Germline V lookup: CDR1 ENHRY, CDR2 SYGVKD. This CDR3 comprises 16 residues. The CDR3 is CAISALGGSSYNEQFF. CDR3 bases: TGTGCCATCAGCGCACTCGGGGGGAGCTCCTACAATGAGCAGTTCTTC.

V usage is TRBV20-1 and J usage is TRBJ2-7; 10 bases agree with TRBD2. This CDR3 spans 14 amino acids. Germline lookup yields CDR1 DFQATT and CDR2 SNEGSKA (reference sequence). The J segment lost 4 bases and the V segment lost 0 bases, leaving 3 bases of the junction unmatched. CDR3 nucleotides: TGCAGTGCTAGAGATGGAGCGGGAGGGTACGAGCAGTACTTC. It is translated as CSARDGAGGYEQYF.

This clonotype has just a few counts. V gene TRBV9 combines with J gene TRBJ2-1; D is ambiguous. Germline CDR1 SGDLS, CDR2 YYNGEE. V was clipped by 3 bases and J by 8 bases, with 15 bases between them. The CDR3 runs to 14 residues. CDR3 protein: CASSAAYTTHEQFF. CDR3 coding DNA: TGTGCCAGCAGCGCGGCCTACACGACCCATGAGCAGTTCTTC.

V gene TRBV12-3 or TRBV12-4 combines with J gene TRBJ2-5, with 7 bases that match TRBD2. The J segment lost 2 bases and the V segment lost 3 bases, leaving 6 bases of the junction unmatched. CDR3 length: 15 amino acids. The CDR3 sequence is CASSFISGVQETQYF. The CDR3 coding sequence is TGTGCCAGCAGTTTTATCAGCGGGGTTCAAGAGACCCAGTACTTC.